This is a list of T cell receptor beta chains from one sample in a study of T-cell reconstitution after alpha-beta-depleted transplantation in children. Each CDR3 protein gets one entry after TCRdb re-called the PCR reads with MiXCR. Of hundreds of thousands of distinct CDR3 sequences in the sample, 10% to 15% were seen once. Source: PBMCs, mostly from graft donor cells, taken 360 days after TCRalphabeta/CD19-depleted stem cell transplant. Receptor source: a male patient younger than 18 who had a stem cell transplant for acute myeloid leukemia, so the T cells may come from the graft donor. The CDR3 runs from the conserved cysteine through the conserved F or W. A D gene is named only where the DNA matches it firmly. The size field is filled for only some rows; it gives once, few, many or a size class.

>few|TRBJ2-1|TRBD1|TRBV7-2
CASSLSGTGDNEQFF
TGTGCCAGCAGTCTCTCCGGGACAGGGGACAATGAGCAGTTCTTC
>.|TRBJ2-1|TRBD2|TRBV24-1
CATSDLLAGRAEQFF
TGTGCCACCAGTGATTTGCTGGCCGGGAGGGCCGAGCAGTTCTTC
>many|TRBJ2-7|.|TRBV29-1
CSVVPGGDYEQYF
TGCAGCGTTGTCCCTGGAGGGGACTACGAGCAGTACTTC
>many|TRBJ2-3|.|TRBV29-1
CSVEDSRATDTQYF
TGCAGCGTTGAAGATAGCAGGGCCACAGATACGCAGTATTTT
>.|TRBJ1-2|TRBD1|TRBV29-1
CSVAPGQSVYGYTF
TGCAGCGTTGCCCCGGGACAGTCAGTCTATGGCTACACCTTC
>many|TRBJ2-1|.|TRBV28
CASRFRGKVYNEQFF
TGTGCCAGCCGGTTTCGCGGGAAGGTATACAATGAGCAGTTCTTC
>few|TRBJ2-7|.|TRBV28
CASSFSGPVSSYEQYF
TGTGCCAGCAGTTTTTCAGGTCCGGTGAGCTCCTACGAGCAGTACTTC
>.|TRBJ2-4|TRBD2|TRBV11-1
CASSSRTSDIKNIQYF
TGTGCCAGCAGCTCAAGGACTAGCGACATTAAAAACATTCAGTACTTC
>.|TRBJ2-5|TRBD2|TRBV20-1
CSASRGGPLETQYF
TGCAGTGCTTCCCGGGGAGGGCCGCTTGAGACCCAGTACTTC
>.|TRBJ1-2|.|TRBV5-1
CASSKDSIGYGYTF
TGCGCCAGCAGCAAGGACAGTATCGGCTATGGCTACACCTTC
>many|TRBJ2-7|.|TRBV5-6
CASSRFRGTASYEQYF
TGTGCCAGCAGTCGCTTTCGGGGGACGGCCTCCTACGAGCAGTACTTC
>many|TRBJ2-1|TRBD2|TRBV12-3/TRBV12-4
CASSWTSGRPNEQFF
TGTGCCAGCAGTTGGACTAGCGGGAGGCCCAATGAGCAGTTCTTC
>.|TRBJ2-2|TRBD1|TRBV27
CASWPGQPLNTGELFF
TGTGCCAGCTGGCCGGGACAGCCACTCAACACCGGGGAGCTGTTTTTT
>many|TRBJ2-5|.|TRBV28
CASSLLTPRVQETQYF
TGTGCCAGCAGCCTGTTGACCCCTCGGGTCCAAGAGACCCAGTACTTC
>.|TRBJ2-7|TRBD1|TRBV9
CASSEGQARVEQYF
TGTGCCAGCAGCGAGGGACAGGCTCGGGTCGAGCAGTACTTC
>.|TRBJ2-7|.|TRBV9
CASSVAGDGYEQYF
TGTGCCAGCAGCGTAGCGGGAGATGGGTACGAGCAGTACTTC
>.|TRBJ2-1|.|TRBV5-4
CASSFTGYYNEQFF
TGTGCCAGCAGTTTTACAGGGTACTACAATGAGCAGTTCTTC
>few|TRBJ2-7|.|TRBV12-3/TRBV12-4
CASGRVGHTYEQYF
TGTGCCAGCGGAAGAGTGGGACATACCTACGAGCAGTACTTC